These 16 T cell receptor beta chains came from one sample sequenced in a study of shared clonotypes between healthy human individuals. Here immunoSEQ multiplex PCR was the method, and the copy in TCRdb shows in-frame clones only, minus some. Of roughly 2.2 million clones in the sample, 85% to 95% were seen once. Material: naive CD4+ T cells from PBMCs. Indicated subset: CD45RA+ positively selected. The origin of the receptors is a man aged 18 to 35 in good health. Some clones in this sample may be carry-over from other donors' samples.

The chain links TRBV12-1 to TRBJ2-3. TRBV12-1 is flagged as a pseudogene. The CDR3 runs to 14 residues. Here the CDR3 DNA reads TGTGCCAGCAGCTTTGCGGGAAGATCGGATACGCAGTATTTT. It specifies CASSFAGRSDTQYF.

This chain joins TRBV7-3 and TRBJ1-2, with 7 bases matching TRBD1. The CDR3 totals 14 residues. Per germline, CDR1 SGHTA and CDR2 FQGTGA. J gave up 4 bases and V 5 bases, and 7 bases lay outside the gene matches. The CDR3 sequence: CASSHRTGLYGYTF. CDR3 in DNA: TGTGCCAGCAGCCACCGGACAGGCCTCTATGGCTACACCTTC. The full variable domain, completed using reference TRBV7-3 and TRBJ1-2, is GAGVSQTPSNKVTEKGKYVELRCDPISGHTALYWYRQSLGQGPEFLIYFQGTGAADDSGLPNDRFFAVRPEGSVSTLKIQRTERGDSAVYLCASSHRTGLYGYTFGSGTRLTVV.

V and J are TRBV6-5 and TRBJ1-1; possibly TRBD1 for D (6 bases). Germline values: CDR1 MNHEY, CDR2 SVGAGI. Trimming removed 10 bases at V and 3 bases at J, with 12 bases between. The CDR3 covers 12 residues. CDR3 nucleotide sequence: TGTGCCATCAGGGGTAAGGACACTGAAGCTTTCTTT. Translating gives CAIRGKDTEAFF.

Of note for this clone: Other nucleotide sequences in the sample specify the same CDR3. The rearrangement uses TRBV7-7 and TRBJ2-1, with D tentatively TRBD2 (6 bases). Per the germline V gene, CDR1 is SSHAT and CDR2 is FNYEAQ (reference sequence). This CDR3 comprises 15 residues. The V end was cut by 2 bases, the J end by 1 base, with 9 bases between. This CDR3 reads CASSLTGSSYNEQFF. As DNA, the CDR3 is TGTGCCAGCAGCTTAACCGGGAGTTCCTACAATGAGCAGTTCTTC.

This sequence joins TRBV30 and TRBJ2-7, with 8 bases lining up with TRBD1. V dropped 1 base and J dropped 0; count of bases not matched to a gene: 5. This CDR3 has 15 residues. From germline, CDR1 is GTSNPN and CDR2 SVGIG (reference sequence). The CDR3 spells CAWSASGTGSYEQYF. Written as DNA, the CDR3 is TGTGCCTGGAGTGCCTCCGGGACAGGCTCCTACGAGCAGTACTTC.

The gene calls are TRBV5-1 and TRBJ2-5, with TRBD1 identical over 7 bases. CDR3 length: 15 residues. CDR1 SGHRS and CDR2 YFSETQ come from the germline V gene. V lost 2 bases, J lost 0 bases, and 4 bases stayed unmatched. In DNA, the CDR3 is TGCGCCAGCAGCTTCCTCGACAGGGACCAAGAGACCCAGTACTTC. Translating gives CASSFLDRDQETQYF.

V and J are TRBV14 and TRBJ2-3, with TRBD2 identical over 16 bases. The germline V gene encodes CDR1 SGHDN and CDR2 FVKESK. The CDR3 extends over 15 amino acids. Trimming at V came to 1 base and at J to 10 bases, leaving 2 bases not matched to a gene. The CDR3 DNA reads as TGTGCCAGCAGCCAAGCAGGGACTAGCGGGAGGGCGCAGTATTTT. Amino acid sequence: CASSQAGTSGRAQYF. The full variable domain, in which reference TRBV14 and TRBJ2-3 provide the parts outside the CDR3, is EAGVTQFPSHSVIEKGQTVTLRCDPISGHDNLYWYRRVMGKEIKFLLHFVKESKQDESGMPNNRFLAERTGGTYSTLKVQPAELEDSGVYFCASSQAGTSGRAQYFGPGTRLTVL.

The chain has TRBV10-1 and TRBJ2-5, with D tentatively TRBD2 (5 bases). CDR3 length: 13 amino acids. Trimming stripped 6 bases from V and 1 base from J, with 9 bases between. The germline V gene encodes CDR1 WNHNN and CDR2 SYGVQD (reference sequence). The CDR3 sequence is CASSGNLQETQYF. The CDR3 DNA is TGCGCCAGCAGCGGGAACCTCCAAGAGACCCAGTACTTC.

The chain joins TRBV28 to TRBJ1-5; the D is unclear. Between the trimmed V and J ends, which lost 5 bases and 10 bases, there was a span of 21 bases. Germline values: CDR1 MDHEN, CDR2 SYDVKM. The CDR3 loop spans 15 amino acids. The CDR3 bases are TGTGCCAGCAGTCGGATTGGACTGTTGGATCTTCCCCAGCATTTT. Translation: CASSRIGLLDLPQHF.

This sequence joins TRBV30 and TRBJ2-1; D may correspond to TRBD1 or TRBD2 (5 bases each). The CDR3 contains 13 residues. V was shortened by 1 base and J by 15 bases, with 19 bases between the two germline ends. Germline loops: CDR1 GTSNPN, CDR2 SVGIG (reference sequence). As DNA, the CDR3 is TGTGCCTGGAGTGGGGTACCGGGACCCCGTTGGTTCTTC. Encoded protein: CAWSGVPGPRWFF. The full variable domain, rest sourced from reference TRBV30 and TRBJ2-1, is SQTIHQWPATLVQPVGSPLSLECTVEGTSNPNLYWYRQAAGRGLQLLFYSVGIGQISSEVPQNLSASRPQDRQFILSSKKLLLSDSGFYLCAWSGVPGPRWFFGPGTRLTVL.

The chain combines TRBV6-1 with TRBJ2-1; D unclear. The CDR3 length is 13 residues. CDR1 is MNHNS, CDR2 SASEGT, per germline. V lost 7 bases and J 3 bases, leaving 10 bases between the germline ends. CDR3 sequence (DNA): TGTGCCAGCAAAATGCGGATCTACAATGAGCAGTTCTTC. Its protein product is CASKMRIYNEQFF.

The CDR3 region has the DNA TGTGCCAGCAGCTTGACTAGCGGCCTCTACGAGCAGTACTTC. Translated, it gives CASSLTSGLYEQYF. The chain links TRBV5-6 to TRBJ2-7; 8 bases match TRBD2. Trimming took 1 base from V and 3 from J; bases not matched to a gene: 3. The CDR3 is 14 residues long. The germline CDR1 and CDR2 sequences are SGHDT and YYEEEE.

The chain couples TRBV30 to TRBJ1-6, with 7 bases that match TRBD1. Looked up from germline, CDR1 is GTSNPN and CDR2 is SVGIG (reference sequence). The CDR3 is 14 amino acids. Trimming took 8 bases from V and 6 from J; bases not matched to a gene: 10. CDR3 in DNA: TGTGCCCTCGGGCCGGGACAGCGTAATTCACCCCTCCACTTT. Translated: CALGPGQRNSPLHF.

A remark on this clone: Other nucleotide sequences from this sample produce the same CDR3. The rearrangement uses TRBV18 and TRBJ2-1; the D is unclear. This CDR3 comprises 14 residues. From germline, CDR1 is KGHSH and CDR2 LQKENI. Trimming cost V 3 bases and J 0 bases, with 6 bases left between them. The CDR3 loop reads CASSPGSSYNEQFF. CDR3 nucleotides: TGTGCCAGCTCACCGGGAAGCTCCTACAATGAGCAGTTCTTC.

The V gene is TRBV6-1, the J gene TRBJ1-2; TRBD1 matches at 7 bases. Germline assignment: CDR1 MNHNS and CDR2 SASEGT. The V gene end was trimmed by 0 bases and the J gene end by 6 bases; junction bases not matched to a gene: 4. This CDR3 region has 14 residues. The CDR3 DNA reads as TGTGCCAGCAGTGAAGCCCTAGACAGGGATGGCTACACCTTC. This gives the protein CASSEALDRDGYTF.

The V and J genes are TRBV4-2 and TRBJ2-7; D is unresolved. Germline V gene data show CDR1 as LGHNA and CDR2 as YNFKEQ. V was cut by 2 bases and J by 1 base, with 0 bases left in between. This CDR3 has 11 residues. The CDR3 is CASSQSYEQYF. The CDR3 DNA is TGTGCCAGCAGCCAATCCTACGAGCAGTACTTC.